The 29 T cell receptor beta chains reported below all come from one sample, sequenced in a study of CD8 T cells in Susac syndrome. About 0.5 to 1 ug RNA was reverse transcribed with random hexamers. MiXCR was run by TCRdb on the immunoSEQ multiplex PCR reads, yielding one entry per CDR3 protein. The table has over 350,000 distinct CDR3 sequences, 75% to 90% seen once. Source material: CD8+ T cells from PBMCs. Receptors were obtained from a human donor with multiple sclerosis.

The rearrangement uses TRBV27 and TRBJ1-2; unclear D gene. Germline CDR1 MNHEY, CDR2 SMNVEV (reference sequence). Trimming shortened V by 6 bases and J by 3 bases, and 11 bases separated the two germline ends. This CDR3 has 13 residues. The DNA of the CDR3 is TGTGCCAGCAGAAGCTTTGACCACTATGGCTACACCTTC. It translates to CASRSFDHYGYTF.

This clonotype was picked up one time. The chain uses TRBV10-3 and TRBJ2-3; weak D call: TRBD2 (5 bases). The germline V and J ends were trimmed by 3 bases and 6 bases, with 16 bases remaining between them. Germline-derived CDR1 and CDR2 are ENHRY and SYGVKD. The CDR3 covers 15 residues. In DNA, the CDR3 is TGTGCCATCAGTGATGTCTTGGGCGGGTCGGATACGCAGTATTTT. Translation gives CAISDVLGGSDTQYF.

A single count supports this clonotype. The chain joins TRBV11-2 to TRBJ2-7, with 8 bases aligning to TRBD1. The J segment lost 6 bases and the V segment lost 4 bases, leaving 8 bases of the junction unmatched. The length of the CDR3 is 14 residues. CDR1 and CDR2 (germline): SGHAT, FQNNGV. CDR3 sequence: CASSWGTGVVEQYF. For the CDR3, the DNA is TGTGCCAGCAGCTGGGGGACAGGAGTCGTCGAGCAGTACTTC.

The chain has TRBV27 and TRBJ2-7; D is perhaps TRBD1 (5 bases). CDR1 is MNHEY, CDR2 SMNVEV, per germline (reference sequence). With 3 bases removed from V and 2 bases from J, the gap between germline ends came to 8 bases. This CDR3 comprises 13 residues. The CDR3: CASSLTRAYEQYF. The CDR3, as DNA: TGTGCCAGCAGTTTGACCAGGGCCTACGAGCAGTACTTC.

This clonotype was observed a single time. Likely a read error: the CDR3 ends without its conserved phenylalanine or tryptophan. The chain couples TRBV3-1 to TRBJ2-1; D possibly corresponds to TRBD2 (6 bases). Germline V gene sequence: CDR1 LGHDT, CDR2 YNNKEL (reference sequence). The CDR3 totals 16 residues. Trimming cost V 0 bases and J 7 bases, with 16 bases left between them. The CDR3 sequence is CASSQEGLPLSNEQFS. The CDR3, as DNA: TGTGCCAGCAGCCAAGAGGGACTTCCTCTTTCAAATGAGCAGTTCTCC.

The rearrangement uses TRBV6-1 and TRBJ1-1, with D unclear. The germline V and J ends were trimmed by 8 bases and 6 bases, with 10 bases remaining between them. Per germline, CDR1 MNHNS and CDR2 SASEGT. CDR3 length: 11 residues. CDR3 residues: CASGIGAEAFF. DNA of the CDR3: TGTGCCAGCGGCATTGGGGCTGAAGCTTTCTTT.

The chain joins TRBV4-1 to TRBJ2-1, with TRBD2 as a possible D gene (5 bases). Germline V gene lookup returns CDR1 MGHRA and CDR2 YSYEKL. The CDR3 runs to 13 residues. V was pared by 3 bases and J by 10 bases, with 13 bases between. In nucleotides, the CDR3 is TGCGCCAGCAGCCAGCCCACCTCGGGGGAGCAGTTCTTC. It specifies CASSQPTSGEQFF.

Details on this clonotype: At one of its ends the junction is not consistent with the germline gene, which may arise from a read error. V gene TRBV6-1 combines with J gene TRBJ2-7, with 7 bases matching TRBD1. Germline assignment: CDR1 MNHNS and CDR2 SASEGT. This CDR3 has 14 residues. For the CDR3, the DNA is TGTTCCAGCAGTGAACATTGGGACAGCTACGAGCAGTACTTC. Translating it yields CSSSEHWDSYEQYF.

The chain carries TRBV6-4 and TRBJ2-1; TRBD2 matches at 14 bases. The germline V gene encodes CDR1 MRHNA and CDR2 SNTAGT. Losses at the gene ends were 8 bases for V and 8 bases for J; bases not matched to a gene: 5. The CDR3 extends over 14 amino acids. The CDR3 nucleotides read TGTGCCAGCCTGGGACTAGCGGGAGTCTATGAGCAGTTCTTC. It translates to CASLGLAGVYEQFF.

This clonotype has a single count. The chain carries TRBV27 and TRBJ1-2; the D is unclear. The V and J ends lost 5 bases and 4 bases respectively, with 14 bases between them. The CDR3 runs to 14 residues. CDR1 is MNHEY, CDR2 SMNVEV, per germline (reference sequence). The CDR3 here is CASSPGGFGYGYTF. The CDR3 nucleotides are TGTGCCAGCAGTCCCGGTGGGTTCGGCTATGGCTACACCTTC.

V gene TRBV28 combines with J gene TRBJ2-1, with TRBD1 identical over 7 bases. Looked up from germline, CDR1 is MDHEN and CDR2 is SYDVKM. The CDR3 extends over 16 amino acids. The V and J ends lost 6 bases and 4 bases, in that order; junction bases with no gene match: 12. CDR3: CASRSGVGQLYNEQFF. DNA for the CDR3: TGTGCCAGCAGATCCGGTGTGGGACAGCTTTACAATGAGCAGTTCTTC. Full variable domain (rest looked up from reference TRBV28 and TRBJ2-1): DVKVTQSSRYLVKRTGEKVFLECVQDMDHENMFWYRQDPGLGLRLIYFSYDVKMKEKGDIPEGYSVSREKKERFSLILESASTNQTSMYLCASRSGVGQLYNEQFFGPGTRLTVL.

With respect to this clonotype: A read error may account for a junction end that differs from germline. The V and J genes are TRBV6-2 or TRBV6-3 and TRBJ1-3; no reliable D call. The CDR3 runs 14 residues. Germline V gives CDR1 MNHEY, CDR2 SVGEGT. The CDR3 loop is CASSPSGSGSTIYF. DNA of the CDR3: TGTGCCAGCAGTCCCTCAGGATCTGGAAGCACCATATATTTT.

This clonotype was seen once. The gene calls are TRBV5-1 and TRBJ2-7, with 9 bases identical to TRBD1. The J segment lost 6 bases and the V segment lost 4 bases, leaving 8 bases of the junction unmatched. This CDR3 is 14 amino acids long. Looked up from germline, CDR1 is SGHRS and CDR2 is YFSETQ. The chain's CDR3 is CASSPGTGNTEQYF. Here the CDR3 DNA reads TGCGCCAGCAGCCCAGGGACAGGGAATACCGAGCAGTACTTC.

The J gene is TRBJ1-1, the V gene TRBV7-9, with 11 bases lining up with TRBD1. Germline V gene data show CDR1 as SEHNR and CDR2 as FQNEAQ (reference sequence). The CDR3 contains 15 residues. Trimming cost V 5 bases and J 5 bases; bases outside gene matches: 7. The CDR3 DNA sequence: TGTGCCAGCAGCCCGACCGGGACAGGGGGAACTGAAGCTTTCTTT. This gives the protein CASSPTGTGGTEAFF.

This chain links TRBV27 with TRBJ2-3; tentatively, D is TRBD1 (5 bases). The CDR3 contains 12 residues. Germline loops: CDR1 MNHEY, CDR2 SMNVEV (reference sequence). V lost 2 bases and J 9 bases, leaving 9 bases between the germline ends. CDR3 DNA sequence: TGTGCCAGCAGTTTACAGGGTATGACGCAGTATTTT. It codes for CASSLQGMTQYF.

The chain employs TRBV19 and TRBJ1-1; D is ambiguous. Germline lookup yields CDR1 LNHDA and CDR2 SQIVND (reference sequence). The CDR3 contains 14 residues. Trimming removed 3 bases from V and 1 base from J, with 9 bases in between. The CDR3 loop reads CASSIRDANTEAFF. For the CDR3, the DNA is TGTGCCAGTAGTATCCGCGATGCGAACACTGAAGCTTTCTTT. The full variable domain, completed using reference TRBV19 and TRBJ1-1, is DGGITQSPKYLFRKEGQNVTLSCEQNLNHDAMYWYRQDPGQGLRLIYYSQIVNDFQKGDIAEGYSVSREKKESFPLTVTSAQKNPTAFYLCASSIRDANTEAFFGQGTRLTVV.

The rearrangement joins TRBV28 to TRBJ2-2; a possible D gene is TRBD1 (6 bases). V was pared by 3 bases and J by 1 base, with 15 bases between. Per germline, CDR1 MDHEN and CDR2 SYDVKM. The CDR3 spans 17 residues. CDR3 region: CASSFGIGQRNTGELFF. DNA of the CDR3: TGTGCCAGCAGTTTCGGGATAGGACAGCGGAACACCGGGGAGCTGTTTTTT.

The rearrangement joins TRBV20-1 to TRBJ2-7; TRBD2 agrees at 9 bases. The CDR3 length is 14 residues. The V segment lost 6 bases and the J segment 3 bases; nucleotides outside the gene matches: 9. Germline assignment: CDR1 DFQATT and CDR2 SNEGSKA (reference sequence). Here the CDR3 reads CSATASGKFYEQYF. Written as DNA, the CDR3 is TGCAGTGCCACAGCTAGCGGGAAGTTCTACGAGCAGTACTTC.

CDR3 in DNA: TGCGCCAGCAGCCTTCAGATGTATAGCAATCAGCCCCAGCATTTT. Amino acid sequence: CASSLQMYSNQPQHF. The chain combines TRBV4-1 with TRBJ1-5, with D uncertain. The V gene lost 4 bases and the J gene lost 0 bases, with 10 bases spanning the gap. The CDR3 has 15 amino acids. CDR1 and CDR2 from the germline V gene are MGHRA and YSYEKL.

As regards this clonotype: As the CDR3 is not closed by the conserved phenylalanine or tryptophan, this likely results from a read error. The chain links TRBV7-9 to TRBJ1-2; D possibly corresponds to TRBD1 (5 bases). The CDR3 covers 15 residues. Germline V gene sequence: CDR1 SEHNR, CDR2 FQNEAQ (reference sequence). Trimming cost V 1 base and J 2 bases, with 11 bases left between them. CDR3 bases: TGTGCCAGCAGCTTAGGACAGTTTTTGAACTATGGCTACACCCTC. It yields the protein CASSLGQFLNYGYTL.

The chain recombines TRBV5-1 with TRBJ2-2, with D tentatively TRBD1 (6 bases). CDR3 length equals 12 residues. Germline V gene lookup returns CDR1 SGHRS and CDR2 YFSETQ. V was trimmed by 6 bases and J by 7 bases, leaving 10 bases between them. The CDR3 is CASTTGSGELFF. In nucleotides, the CDR3 is TGCGCCAGCACCACAGGGAGCGGGGAGCTGTTTTTT.

V usage is TRBV9 and J usage is TRBJ1-2, with 7 bases that match TRBD1. This CDR3 is built from 15 residues. CDR1 and CDR2 (germline): SGDLS, YYNGEE. The V and J ends lost 2 bases and 4 bases, in that order; junction bases with no gene match: 8. CDR3 sequence (DNA): TGTGCCAGCAGCGTCGGGACAGAAACTTCCTATGGCTACACCTTC. Its translation is CASSVGTETSYGYTF.

In its sample, this clonotype was seen a few times. CDR3 amino acids: CASSEDVETQYF. The CDR3 DNA sequence: TGTGCCAGCAGCGAGGATGTCGAGACCCAGTACTTC. The gene calls are TRBV6-1 and TRBJ2-5; D gene ambiguous. Germline loops: CDR1 MNHNS, CDR2 SASEGT. V gave up 6 bases and J gave up 5 bases, with 10 bases separating them. The CDR3 has 12 amino acids.

CDR3 sequence (DNA): TGTGCCAGCAGTTGGGACAGGGGGCGTACAGAGACCCAGTACTTC. As protein: CASSWDRGRTETQYF. The gene calls are TRBV28 and TRBJ2-5; the match to TRBD1 covers 12 bases. The J segment lost 4 bases and the V segment lost 4 bases, leaving 4 bases of the junction unmatched. From germline, CDR1 is MDHEN and CDR2 SYDVKM. The CDR3 loop spans 15 amino acids. Drawing the rest from reference TRBV28 and TRBJ2-5, the complete variable domain is DVKVTQSSRYLVKRTGEKVFLECVQDMDHENMFWYRQDPGLGLRLIYFSYDVKMKEKGDIPEGYSVSREKKERFSLILESASTNQTSMYLCASSWDRGRTETQYFGPGTRLLVL.

The V call is TRBV27, the J call TRBJ2-1; D is tentatively TRBD1 or TRBD2 (5 bases each). The CDR3 extends over 13 amino acids. Germline V gene lookup returns CDR1 MNHEY and CDR2 SMNVEV (reference sequence). Trimming stripped 6 bases from V and 6 bases from J, with 12 bases between. In DNA, the CDR3 is TGTGCCAGCAGATACGGGGCATCCAATGAGCAGTTCTTC. Amino acids: CASRYGASNEQFF.

The rearrangement joins TRBV20-1 to TRBJ2-3; 7 bases fit TRBD2. This CDR3 contains 17 residues. Trimming cost V 0 bases and J 4 bases; bases outside gene matches: 13. CDR1 and CDR2 from the germline V gene are DFQATT and SNEGSKA (reference sequence). The CDR3 spells CSARDPTSAKRPDTQYF. The CDR3 coding sequence is TGCAGTGCTAGAGATCCCACTAGCGCCAAAAGGCCAGATACGCAGTATTTT.

Here the CDR3 reads CASSINSVGELFF. CDR3 in DNA: TGTGCCAGTAGTATCAACTCCGTTGGGGAGCTGTTTTTT. J is TRBJ2-2 and V is TRBV19, with D unclear. CDR3 length: 13 residues. Trimming took off 3 bases at V and 8 bases at J, with 10 bases between the two ends. Germline V gene lookup returns CDR1 LNHDA and CDR2 SQIVND (reference sequence).

The chain is built from TRBV2 and TRBJ2-4; 7 nucleotides align to TRBD1. Looked up from germline, CDR1 is SNHLY and CDR2 is FYNNEI. J was trimmed by 0 bases and V by 5 bases; bases with no gene match: 7. CDR3 length: 16 residues. CDR3 amino acids: CASSRIQGIAKNIQYF. In nucleotides, the CDR3 is TGTGCCAGCAGTCGCATACAGGGGATAGCCAAAAACATTCAGTACTTC.

The rearrangement uses TRBV12-3 or TRBV12-4 and TRBJ1-5, with D perhaps TRBD1 (5 bases). V dropped 1 base and J dropped 5 bases, with 9 bases sitting between them. The CDR3 has 14 residues. CDR3 protein: CASSLGTYYQPQHF. CDR3 nucleotide sequence: TGTGCCAGCAGTTTAGGGACATACTATCAGCCCCAGCATTTT.